The clone carrying this T cell receptor beta chain was observed a handful of times. The antigen remains undetermined. This entry is derived from a study of human T cells and chemical hapten exposure. Study results and caveats: Against controls, expanded TCRs gave rise to significantly more large CDR3 similarity clusters.

Per germline, CDR1 MNHEY and CDR2 SMNVEV (reference sequence). V lost 5 bases to trimming and J lost 9 bases, with 14 bases between them. The CDR3 has 13 residues. TCRdb ran MiXCR on the RACE reads and lists one entry per CDR3 protein. Among tens of thousands of distinct CDR3 sequences, about an eighth were seen once, and the ten largest hold about 4%. Time point noted: patch test 1, 2 weeks after DPC sensitization. The treatment here: therapeutic diphenylcyclopropenone sensitization with weekly scalp DPC. The sample in question was whole blood, obtained in connection with sensitization to the hapten diphenylcyclopropenone (DPC). The V gene is TRBV27, the J gene TRBJ2-1, with unresolved D. This receptor was identified in an older woman with alopecia areata. Some clones in this sample may be carry-over from other donors' samples. In DNA, the CDR3 is TGTGCCAGCAGTGTCAAAGCGTGGGGTGAGCAGTTCTTC. Encoded protein: CASSVKAWGEQFF.